This TCR beta chain was captured in a study of cytomegalovirus exposure and HLA in healthy donors. General study findings and limits: It is likely that the observed cluster of highly shared sequence variants was a sequencing artifact. Earlier analysis yielded a pattern in which most TCR beta V segments were productive about 90% or about 30% of the time.

This PCR relied on a set of 60 Vbeta primers and 13 Jbeta primers. The method was immunoSEQ multiplex PCR; TCRdb's version includes in-frame clones alone and lacks a portion of them. The table shows some 160,000 clones, with about 72% occurring only once. Trimming took 2 bases from V and 4 from J; bases not matched to a gene: 10. From germline, CDR1 is ENHRY and CDR2 SYGVKD. There are 16 residues in the CDR3. This clone was seen only once. Its antigen is not identified. V and J are TRBV10-3 and TRBJ1-2; TRBD1 matches at 7 bases. Sequenced: PBMCs. The sequence derives from a man aged 40-49 years in good health and CMV-seronegative. The CDR3 DNA sequence: TGTGCCATCAGTGAGCCCCTCCGGGACAGCTTCTATGGCTACACCTTC. Amino acids: CAISEPLRDSFYGYTF.